These 27 T cell receptor beta chains were all obtained from the same sample, sequenced in a study of regulatory T cells in long-lasting Graves disease. The TCR beta library used iRepertoire HTBI primers with Arm-PCR amplification of CDR3. TCRdb ran MiXCR on the multiplex PCR reads and lists one entry per CDR3 protein. The sample has roughly 500,000 distinct CDR3 sequences, 9.5% to 15% seen once. Time point here: newly diagnosed GD, antithyroid drugs for less than 3 months. Construction of the TCR library relied on RNA isolated from PBMCs. The same sample was also studied in work on T cells in Graves' hyperthyroidism and ophthalmopathy.

Sample: peripheral blood mononuclear cells (PBMCs), taken at new diagnosis, from a patient treated with antithyroid drugs. The receptors originated from a woman in her 30s with Graves disease.

This clonotype was counted only a few times. The junction and the germline gene differ at one end; a read error may be behind it. The chain has TRBV6-4 and TRBJ2-3; 12 nucleotides match TRBD2. Germline V gene data show CDR1 as MRHNA and CDR2 as SNTAGT. The length of the CDR3 is 23 residues. The CDR3 loop reads CASSYSPLKTSGSVGGLTDTQYF. The CDR3 DNA is TGTGCCAGCAGTTACTCCCCCCTCAAGACTAGCGGGAGTGTAGGGGGGTTGACAGATACGCAGTATTTT.

This clonotype was observed at least ten times. The chain is built from TRBV28 and TRBJ2-7; perhaps D is TRBD1 or TRBD2 (5 bases each). The length of the CDR3 is 16 residues. In germline, CDR1 is MDHEN, CDR2 SYDVKM. V was cut by 3 bases and J by 2 bases, with 17 bases left in between. This CDR3 reads CASSFPPGPGPYEQYF. The CDR3 DNA reads TGTGCCAGCAGTTTCCCACCGGGGCCAGGACCCTACGAGCAGTACTTC.

V and J are TRBV12-3 or TRBV12-4 and TRBJ2-7, with D unclear. V was pared by 3 bases and J by 3 bases, with 12 bases between. This CDR3 has 14 residues. The CDR3 here is CASSFKVRGYEQYF. The CDR3 bases are TGTGCCAGCAGTTTCAAGGTTAGAGGCTACGAGCAGTACTTC.

The chain is built from TRBV4-3 and TRBJ2-3; D remains ambiguous. Per the germline V gene, CDR1 is LGHNA and CDR2 is YSLEER. The CDR3 is 15 residues long. Trimming took off 1 base at V and 0 bases at J, with 8 bases between the two ends. For the CDR3, the DNA is TGCGCCAGCAGCCAAGGAGTGGGCAGCACAGATACGCAGTATTTT. This codes for CASSQGVGSTDTQYF.

The rearrangement uses TRBV13 and TRBJ2-7, with D tentatively TRBD1 (6 bases). Trimming took off 6 bases at V and 3 bases at J, with 12 bases between the two ends. CDR1 and CDR2 (germline): PRHDT, FYEKMQ (reference sequence). The CDR3 sequence is 13 residues long. The CDR3 is CASSSRGNYEQYF. In DNA, the CDR3 is TGTGCCAGCAGTAGCAGGGGAAACTACGAGCAGTACTTC.

This clonotype was seen repeatedly, ten times or more. The chain couples TRBV12-3 or TRBV12-4 to TRBJ2-4; weak D call: TRBD2 (6 bases). Trimming took 9 bases from V and 0 from J, leaving 15 bases between them. The CDR3 is 15 residues long. CDR3 residues: CASNPGGLAKNIQYF. For the CDR3, the DNA is TGTGCCAGTAATCCCGGGGGTTTAGCCAAAAACATTCAGTACTTC.

There are a few counts of this clonotype. The chain employs TRBV4-3 and TRBJ2-1; D remains ambiguous. Trimming shortened V by 0 bases and J by 1 base, and 4 bases separated the two germline ends. CDR1 and CDR2 (germline): LGHNA, YSLEER. The CDR3 extends over 14 amino acids. CDR3 region: CASSQDPSYNEQFF. The CDR3 DNA follows: TGCGCCAGCAGCCAAGATCCTTCCTACAATGAGCAGTTCTTC.

This clonotype was observed a few times. This chain links TRBV13 with TRBJ1-1, with D possibly being TRBD1 (5 bases). Germline V CDR1 and CDR2: PRHDT, FYEKMQ (reference sequence). V lost 2 bases, J lost 6 bases, and 16 bases lay in between. The CDR3 spans 15 residues. The CDR3 is CASSLIPGEGAEAFF. CDR3 DNA sequence: TGTGCCAGCAGCTTAATTCCGGGAGAAGGGGCTGAAGCTTTCTTT.

This clonotype was counted at least ten times. The chain uses TRBV12-3 or TRBV12-4 and TRBJ2-7; TRBD1 might be the D (6 bases). The CDR3 sequence is 14 residues long. V lost 4 bases and J lost 1, with 11 bases in between. CDR3 nucleotides: TGTGCCAGCAGTTGGGGCAGGGGATCCTACGAGCAGTACTTC. Translating gives CASSWGRGSYEQYF.

This clonotype was picked up many times. The chain couples TRBV7-9 to TRBJ2-1; D is unclear. Per germline, CDR1 SEHNR and CDR2 FQNEAQ (reference sequence). The CDR3 has 13 amino acids. With 5 bases removed from V and 3 bases from J, the gap between germline ends came to 8 bases. CDR3 region: CASSPAGYNEQFF. CDR3 nucleotides: TGTGCCAGCAGCCCCGCCGGCTACAATGAGCAGTTCTTC.

This clonotype was counted many times. The chain is built from TRBV12-3 or TRBV12-4 and TRBJ1-5; possible D gene TRBD1, 6 bases. The CDR3 loop spans 15 amino acids. The V and J ends lost 1 base and 6 bases respectively, with 13 bases between them. CDR3 loop: CASSLGAGVSQPQHF. CDR3 DNA sequence: TGTGCCAGCAGTTTAGGGGCAGGGGTCTCTCAGCCCCAGCATTTT.

At least ten counts were recorded for this clonotype. The chain joins TRBV7-2 to TRBJ2-7; 10 positions agree with TRBD1. Germline loops: CDR1 SGHTA, CDR2 FQGNSA. V lost 4 bases and J lost 6; bases outside the gene matches: 6. The CDR3 runs 14 residues. In DNA, the CDR3 is TGTGCCAGCAGCTCAAGACAGGGGGCCAGCGAGCAGTACTTC. The encoded protein is CASSSRQGASEQYF. Looking up the rest from reference TRBV7-2 and TRBJ2-7 gives the full variable domain: GAGVSQSPSNKVTEKGKDVELRCDPISGHTALYWYRQSLGQGLEFLIYFQGNSAPDKSGLPSDRFSAERTGGSVSTLTIQRTQQEDSAVYLCASSSRQGASEQYFGPGTRLTVT.

The chain joins TRBV7-9 to TRBJ1-2; D is ambiguous. This CDR3 region has 15 residues. Germline V gives CDR1 SEHNR, CDR2 FQNEAQ (reference sequence). Trimming took off 6 bases at V and 1 base at J, with 15 bases between the two ends. The CDR3 spells CASSFLDPVNYGYTF. CDR3 coding DNA: TGTGCCAGCAGTTTCCTGGACCCAGTTAACTATGGCTACACCTTC.

This clonotype was seen repeatedly, ten times or more. The chain combines TRBV3-1 with TRBJ1-2, with D uncertain. Trimming cost V 3 bases and J 3 bases, with 14 bases left between them. The CDR3 runs 15 residues. Germline V gene lookup returns CDR1 LGHDT and CDR2 YNNKEL (reference sequence). CDR3 DNA: TGTGCCAGCAGCCATCCATTCGGAGCCCACTATGGCTACACCTTC. It translates to CASSHPFGAHYGYTF.

This clonotype was seen at least ten times. V usage is TRBV20-1 and J usage is TRBJ2-7; perhaps TRBD2 as D (5 bases). CDR3 length equals 13 residues. V lost 3 bases and J 4 bases, leaving 13 bases between the germline ends. Germline CDR1 and CDR2: DFQATT and SNEGSKA (reference sequence). The CDR3: CSASPLDYYEQYF. CDR3 in DNA: TGCAGTGCTAGTCCCCTCGACTATTACGAGCAGTACTTC.

The chain employs TRBV3-1 and TRBJ2-6; 9 nucleotides match TRBD1. V was pared by 6 bases and J by 0 bases, with 6 bases of the junction left unmatched. Germline loops: CDR1 LGHDT, CDR2 YNNKEL (reference sequence). The CDR3 sequence is 17 residues long. DNA for the CDR3: TGTGCCAGCAGACCGGACAGGGGCGGCTCTGGGGCCAACGTCCTGACTTTC. It codes for CASRPDRGGSGANVLTF.

In this sample, this clonotype turned up many times. The V and J genes are TRBV27 and TRBJ2-4, with 9 nucleotides matching TRBD1. The CDR3 extends over 17 amino acids. With 6 bases clipped from V and 7 bases from J, the junction kept 16 bases outside the gene matches. Per germline, CDR1 MNHEY and CDR2 SMNVEV (reference sequence). CDR3 DNA: TGTGCCAGCAGAATGGACACGGGACAGGGTCTCGGGAACATTCAGTACTTC. Its protein product is CASRMDTGQGLGNIQYF.

This clonotype has a count of ten or more. The chain carries TRBV4-3 and TRBJ1-1; D perhaps matches TRBD1 (5 bases). V dropped 4 bases and J dropped 5 bases, with 14 bases sitting between them. The CDR3 runs to 14 residues. The germline gives CDR1 LGHNA, CDR2 YSLEER. CDR3 DNA sequence: TGCGCCAGCAGCCGCGACACTGGGGGGACTGAAGCTTTCTTT. Protein sequence: CASSRDTGGTEAFF.

This clonotype was detected many times. J is TRBJ2-7 and V is TRBV6-2 or TRBV6-3; TRBD2 matches at 9 bases. Germline values: CDR1 MNHEY, CDR2 SVGEGT. The CDR3 is 20 amino acids. Trimming took 3 bases from V and 0 from J; bases not matched to a gene: 18. The CDR3 DNA is TGTGCCAGCAGTTATCTCCTCCGGTTAGCGGGAGTATTTCGCTCCTACGAGCAGTACTTC. Amino acids: CASSYLLRLAGVFRSYEQYF.

The rearrangement uses TRBV3-1 and TRBJ2-7; unclear D gene. The V and J ends lost 2 bases and 4 bases respectively, with 6 bases between them. The CDR3 has 12 amino acids. Looked up from germline, CDR1 is LGHDT and CDR2 is YNNKEL (reference sequence). In DNA form, the CDR3 reads TGTGCCAGCAGCCAAAACATATACGAGCAGTACTTC. Residues: CASSQNIYEQYF.

The table lists this clonotype with many counts. V and J are TRBV6-5 and TRBJ1-2; 7 nucleotides agree with TRBD1. Germline V gives CDR1 MNHEY, CDR2 SVGAGI. The CDR3 length is 18 residues. The V and J ends lost 1 base and 7 bases, in that order; junction bases with no gene match: 18. The CDR3 bases are TGTGCCAGCAGTTACTTGCCCACTGACAGGGTTAAGATAGGTGGCTACACCTTC. It specifies CASSYLPTDRVKIGGYTF.

The genes are TRBV15 and TRBJ2-3, with TRBD2 matching 8 bases. The CDR3 consists of 16 residues. The V gene end was trimmed by 1 base and the J gene end by 2 bases; junction bases not matched to a gene: 5. The germline gives CDR1 LNHNV, CDR2 YYDKDF (reference sequence). CDR3 nucleotide sequence: TGTGCCACCAGCAGAGTTTTAGCGGGACCCACAGATACGCAGTATTTT. Translated, it gives CATSRVLAGPTDTQYF.

This clonotype has at least ten counts. The chain links TRBV6-1 to TRBJ2-3; 10 bases are shared with TRBD2. Trimming cost V 6 bases and J 1 base; bases outside gene matches: 7. The CDR3 is 16 residues long. Germline V CDR1 and CDR2: MNHNS, SASEGT. The CDR3 loop is CASRGPAGGGTDTQYF. CDR3 nucleotide sequence: TGTGCCAGCAGAGGACCAGCGGGGGGGGGCACAGATACGCAGTATTTT.

This clonotype was observed at least ten times. The J gene is TRBJ2-7, the V gene TRBV6-5; D is unresolved. V gave up 2 bases and J gave up 2 bases, with 1 base separating them. The CDR3 has 11 amino acids. Germline CDR1 is MNHEY and CDR2 is SVGAGI. The CDR3 region has the DNA TGTGCCAGCAGTTACGCCTACGAGCAGTACTTC. It yields the protein CASSYAYEQYF.

The chain employs TRBV27 and TRBJ2-6; the match to TRBD1 covers 7 bases. The CDR3 runs to 17 residues. V dropped 2 bases and J dropped 3; count of bases not matched to a gene: 7. Germline-derived CDR1 and CDR2 are MNHEY and SMNVEV (reference sequence). The CDR3 region has the DNA TGTGCCAGCAGTTTACTGGGACAGACCCGTGGGGCCAACGTCCTGACTTTC. Residues: CASSLLGQTRGANVLTF. Filled out from reference TRBV27 and TRBJ2-6, the complete variable domain reads EAQVTQNPRYLITVTGKKLTVTCSQNMNHEYMSWYRQDPGLGLRQIYYSMNVEVTDKGDVPEGYKVSRKEKRNFPLILESPSPNQTSLYFCASSLLGQTRGANVLTFGAGSRLTVL.

As for this clonotype: A much more abundant neighbour one base away suggests this may be a read error. V and J are TRBV5-5 and TRBJ2-7; 8 bases align to TRBD1. CDR1 is SGHKS and CDR2 is YYEKEE in the germline V gene (reference sequence). The CDR3 extends over 20 amino acids. Trimming cost V 4 bases and J 2 bases; bases outside gene matches: 23. Here the CDR3 reads CASSQARDSRGQEVTYEQYF. The CDR3 DNA reads as TGTGCCAGCAGCCAAGCCCGGGACTCCAGGGGGCAGGAGGTTACCTACGAGCAGTACTTC. The full variable domain, completed using reference TRBV5-5 and TRBJ2-7, is DAGVTQSPTHLIKTRGQQVTLRCSPISGHKSVSWYQQVLGQGPQFIFQYYEKEERGRGNFPDRFSARQFPNYSSELNVNALLLGDSALYLCASSQARDSRGQEVTYEQYFGPGTRLTVT.

This clonotype has at least ten counts. In DNA form, the CDR3 reads TGTGCCAGCAGCTTAGCAGGGGCAGGGGCAGATACGCAGTATTTT. It specifies CASSLAGAGADTQYF. The chain has TRBV7-3 and TRBJ2-3; TRBD1 might be the D (6 bases). Trimming removed 2 bases at V and 4 bases at J, with 13 bases between. Germline V lookup: CDR1 SGHTA, CDR2 FQGTGA. The CDR3 contains 15 residues.